Shown below are 17 T cell receptor beta chains from a single sample sequenced in a study of blood T cells in healthy people across ages (dated by TCRdb to between 2014 and 2016). To prepare the library, 5' RACE was applied. These reads were obtained on an Illumina HiSeq 2500. A second PCR of roughly 7 to 12 cycles was run with a J-beta primer mix and a sample-barcoded 5' primer. Using fastp at Q25 and MiXCR, TCRdb reprocessed the public reads and kept productive beta chains. Identical CDR3 protein sequences are pooled into one entry, listed with their most common genes and DNA. The sample table shows roughly 1,800,000 distinct CDR3 sequences, and roughly 52% are seen once. The top ten hold about 2.1% of the sample. The sequencing sample was made of blood. The receptor source for this set is a woman between 40 and 50 years old in good health.

The table lists this clonotype with a few counts. The rearrangement uses TRBV12-5 and TRBJ2-5; 7 positions match TRBD1. This CDR3 has 13 amino acids. Germline V gene data show CDR1 as LGHNT and CDR2 as FRNRAP. Trimming removed 6 bases from V and 5 bases from J; junction bases left unmatched: 6. In DNA form, the CDR3 reads TGTGCTAGTGGCCCGACAGGGCCGGAGACCCAGTACTTC. Protein product: CASGPTGPETQYF.

The rearrangement links TRBV28 to TRBJ2-5; 7 bases are a match to TRBD1. CDR1 is MDHEN and CDR2 is SYDVKM in the germline V gene. The CDR3 sequence is 17 residues long. J lost 1 base, V lost 6 bases, and 14 bases had no gene match. The CDR3 is CASRTLRLGQTQETQYF. The CDR3 nucleotides are TGTGCCAGCAGGACTTTGAGACTGGGACAGACCCAAGAGACCCAGTACTTC.

On this clonotype itself: The germline gene is not matched at one end of the junction; a read error may be the cause. The CDR3 reads CASLGGLAYNGQFF. CDR3 in DNA: TGTGCCAGCCTGGGGGGACTAGCTTACAATGGGCAGTTCTTC. V is TRBV28 and J is TRBJ2-1; 9 bases agree with TRBD2. Germline CDR1 and CDR2: MDHEN and SYDVKM. The CDR3 runs to 14 residues.

This clonotype has only a few counts. The chain joins TRBV28 to TRBJ2-1; 8 bases align to TRBD1. The CDR3 is 13 residues long. Trimming took 4 bases from V and 8 from J; bases not matched to a gene: 4. Germline CDR1 and CDR2: MDHEN and SYDVKM. The CDR3 nucleotides read TGTGCCAGCAGTTACTTACAGGGGGATGAGCAGTTCTTC. Translation: CASSYLQGDEQFF.

With regard to this clonotype: Since no conserved phenylalanine or tryptophan closes the CDR3, a read error is the likely cause. The chain has TRBV7-2 and TRBJ2-5, with TRBD2 identical over 8 bases. The CDR3 is made up of 22 amino acids. Germline CDR1 reads SGHTA; CDR2 reads FQGNSA. V was clipped by 0 bases and J by 1 base; unmatched bases: 22. The CDR3: CASSLALGVSLGLGRSQETQYV. CDR3 nucleotide sequence: TGTGCCAGCAGCTTAGCGCTGGGAGTGTCATTGGGACTAGGACGATCCCAAGAGACCCAGTACGTC.

The rearrangement links TRBV12-3 or TRBV12-4 to TRBJ2-7; D is ambiguous. V lost 3 bases, J lost 2 bases, and 20 bases lay in between. The CDR3 loop spans 17 amino acids. Here the CDR3 DNA reads TGTGCCAGCAGTTTTTACCCCCCGGGCTCAGAACCCTACGAGCAGTACTTC. Protein: CASSFYPPGSEPYEQYF.

This clonotype was observed a few times. The J gene is TRBJ1-6, the V gene TRBV9; D gene uncertain. Germline V gene data show CDR1 as SGDLS and CDR2 as YYNGEE. V lost 3 bases and J lost 9, with 13 bases in between. There are 14 residues in the CDR3. DNA of the CDR3: TGTGCCAGCAGCGCCGCCGGAGGCCGTTCACCCCTCCACTTT. Protein sequence: CASSAAGGRSPLHF.

Ten or more counts support this clonotype. The genes are TRBV9 and TRBJ2-3; D is ambiguous. The CDR3 is 10 amino acids. CDR1 and CDR2 from the germline V gene are SGDLS and YYNGEE. The V end lost 4 bases, the J end lost 4 bases, and 1 base lay between the germline ends. The CDR3 DNA reads as TGTGCCAGCAGCCCAGATACGCAGTATTTT. This gives the protein CASSPDTQYF.

The genes are TRBV7-9 and TRBJ1-1; no definite D call. V was shortened by 5 bases and J by 0 bases, with 10 bases between the two germline ends. The CDR3 has 14 amino acids. CDR1 and CDR2 from the germline V gene are SEHNR and FQNEAQ (reference sequence). As DNA, the CDR3 is TGTGCCAGCAGCCCGGACGGAATGAACACTGAAGCTTTCTTT. This translates into CASSPDGMNTEAFF.

There are a few counts of this clonotype. The chain employs TRBV28 and TRBJ2-5; tentative D call: TRBD2 (7 bases). Trimming cost V 3 bases and J 2 bases, with 19 bases left between them. CDR1 is MDHEN, CDR2 SYDVKM, per germline. CDR3 length: 17 amino acids. The CDR3 sequence is CASSFAPGGPAQETQYF. The CDR3 DNA reads TGTGCCAGCAGTTTCGCCCCGGGGGGCCCTGCTCAAGAGACCCAGTACTTC.

This chain joins TRBV20-1 and TRBJ2-3; possible D gene TRBD2, 5 bases. This CDR3 is 14 amino acids long. Germline V gene lookup returns CDR1 DFQATT and CDR2 SNEGSKA (reference sequence). The V gene lost 5 bases and the J gene lost 4 bases, with 16 bases spanning the gap. CDR3 DNA: TGCAGTGCTGGAGTTCCCGCGGGCGCAGATACGCAGTATTTT. This encodes CSAGVPAGADTQYF.

The V gene is TRBV28, the J gene TRBJ1-1; maybe TRBD1 (6 bases). Per the germline V gene, CDR1 is MDHEN and CDR2 is SYDVKM. V gave up 2 bases and J gave up 11 bases, with 9 bases separating them. CDR3 size: 11 residues. This chain's CDR3 is CASSLNQGAFF. The CDR3 coding sequence is TGTGCCAGCAGTTTAAACCAGGGGGCTTTCTTT.

The chain has TRBV15 and TRBJ2-5, with D possibly TRBD1 on 6 matching bases. CDR1 and CDR2 (germline): LNHNV, YYDKDF (reference sequence). The CDR3 sequence is 15 residues long. Between the trimmed V and J ends, which lost 1 base and 5 bases, there was a span of 14 bases. CDR3 region: CATSRGRGFYETQYF. The CDR3 DNA reads as TGTGCCACCAGCAGAGGAAGGGGGTTTTATGAGACCCAGTACTTC.

This clonotype was detected a few times. CDR3 sequence: CASRMSGGAHNEQFF. CDR3 nucleotides: TGTGCCAGCAGGATGAGCGGGGGGGCGCACAATGAGCAGTTCTTC. V is TRBV7-3 and J is TRBJ2-1; 10 bases match TRBD2. The length of the CDR3 is 15 residues. Germline V gene lookup returns CDR1 SGHTA and CDR2 FQGTGA. After removal of 6 bases from V and 5 bases from J, the junction contained 7 bases not matched to a gene. The full variable domain, its missing parts supplied by reference TRBV7-3 and TRBJ2-1, is GAGVSQTPSNKVTEKGKYVELRCDPISGHTALYWYRQSLGQGPEFLIYFQGTGAADDSGLPNDRFFAVRPEGSVSTLKIQRTERGDSAVYLCASRMSGGAHNEQFFGPGTRLTVL.

This clonotype occurred a few times. This chain connects TRBV10-2 to TRBJ1-4; perhaps TRBD1 as D (5 bases). CDR3 length: 16 residues. Germline assignment: CDR1 WSHSY and CDR2 SAAADI. Trimming cost V 3 bases and J 8 bases, with 19 bases left between them. CDR3 protein: CASSETLGQMREKLFF. CDR3 nucleotides: TGCGCCAGCAGTGAAACGTTGGGGCAAATGAGGGAAAAACTGTTTTTT.

The chain employs TRBV20-1 and TRBJ1-2; D possibly corresponds to TRBD1 (6 bases). This CDR3 is 15 amino acids long. Trimming stripped 1 base from V and 1 base from J, with 13 bases between. CDR1 and CDR2 (germline): DFQATT, SNEGSKA (reference sequence). CDR3: CSARGAGALNYGYTF. The CDR3 bases are TGCAGTGCTAGAGGGGCGGGGGCGCTTAACTATGGCTACACCTTC.

The J gene is TRBJ2-5, the V gene TRBV4-3, with 11 bases that match TRBD2. V shed 0 bases, J shed 11 bases, and the junction held 14 bases outside the gene matches. CDR1 is LGHNA and CDR2 is YSLEER in the germline V gene. CDR3 length: 17 amino acids. CDR3 sequence (DNA): TGCGCCAGCAGCCAAGAAGTTGTTAGCGGGGGGGCAAGTGAGCAGTACTTC. Translation: CASSQEVVSGGASEQYF.